These 11 T cell receptor beta chains were all obtained from the same sample, sequenced in a study of blood T cell repertoires in COVID-19 (dated by TCRdb to 2018 to 2021). The receptor library was made with the immunoSEQ multiplex PCR assay. TCRdb carries this immuneACCESS record with in-frame sequences only. Its versions omit some clonotypes, under half of them owing to an unresolved V gene in the studies checked, with the rest unexplained. Present in this sample are 88,000 or so clones, 85% of which were seen just once. The ten largest clones add up to around 4.1% of the sample. Specimen: peripheral blood. All receptors derive from a man in his 60s with acute or convalescent COVID-19.

J is TRBJ2-5 and V is TRBV2, with 10 nucleotides matching TRBD2. Germline loops: CDR1 SNHLY, CDR2 FYNNEI. This CDR3 region has 18 residues. With V trimmed by 1 base and J by 1 base, 9 bases remained unmatched. CDR3 sequence: CASSEDKTSGNFQETQYF. The CDR3 DNA reads TGTGCCAGCAGTGAAGATAAAACTAGCGGGAATTTCCAAGAGACCCAGTACTTC.

J is TRBJ1-2 and V is TRBV15; D possibly corresponds to TRBD1 (5 bases). Germline V CDR1 and CDR2: LNHNV, YYDKDF (reference sequence). V lost 0 bases, J lost 3 bases, and 11 bases lay in between. The CDR3 spans 15 residues. The CDR3 reads CATSRDRGRDYGYTF. In nucleotides, the CDR3 is TGTGCCACCAGCAGAGATCGGGGGAGAGACTATGGCTACACCTTC.

The V gene is TRBV7-2, the J gene TRBJ2-7, with D maybe TRBD2 (6 bases). This CDR3 has 16 amino acids. Germline V gene data show CDR1 as SGHTA and CDR2 as FQGNSA. The ends were cut back, 1 base at V and 6 bases at J, with 19 bases in the middle. The CDR3 DNA reads TGTGCCAGCAGCTTAGACCCGTCGGGAGACCGGGCCGAGCAGTACTTC. It specifies CASSLDPSGDRAEQYF.

This chain's CDR3 is CASSQDWSGKVQFF. The DNA of the CDR3 is TGCGCCAGCAGCCAAGATTGGAGCGGGAAAGTGCAGTTCTTC. The chain couples TRBV4-1 to TRBJ2-1; 7 nucleotides agree with TRBD2. From germline, CDR1 is MGHRA and CDR2 YSYEKL. The CDR3 spans 14 residues. Trimming took 0 bases from V and 12 from J; bases not matched to a gene: 8.

The chain couples TRBV5-4 to TRBJ2-5; 11 nucleotides match TRBD2. Germline-derived CDR1 and CDR2 are SGHNT and YYREEE (reference sequence). This CDR3 contains 16 residues. The V gene end was trimmed by 0 bases and the J gene end by 6 bases; junction bases not matched to a gene: 7. The CDR3, as DNA: TGTGCCAGCAGCTTGGCATATAGCGGGAGGGAAAAGACCCAGTACTTC. Translating it yields CASSLAYSGREKTQYF.

The rearrangement links TRBV29-1 to TRBJ2-1; 8 nucleotides line up with TRBD2. V lost 7 bases to trimming and J lost 6 bases; unmatched junction nucleotides: 8. Germline V gives CDR1 SQVTM, CDR2 ANQGSEA. CDR3 length: 13 residues. This chain's CDR3 is CSAAGLGGNEQFF. In DNA form, the CDR3 reads TGCAGCGCTGCGGGACTAGGGGGCAATGAGCAGTTCTTC.

The table lists this clone with a count of one. V and J are TRBV6-4 and TRBJ2-7; D may be TRBD1 (6 bases). The germline V and J ends were trimmed by 3 bases and 0 bases, with 9 bases remaining between them. CDR1 is MRHNA, CDR2 SNTAGT, per germline. The CDR3 spans 14 residues. In DNA form, the CDR3 reads TGTGCCAGCAGTGAAAGAGGGGGCTCCTACGAGCAGTACTTC. Amino acids: CASSERGGSYEQYF.

V usage is TRBV4-1 and J usage is TRBJ1-5; D is ambiguous. With 1 base removed from V and 4 bases from J, the gap between germline ends came to 14 bases. The CDR3 length is 16 residues. The germline V gene has CDR1 MGHRA and CDR2 YSYEKL. The CDR3 spells CASSQGIAAGNQPQHF. DNA of the CDR3: TGCGCCAGCAGCCAAGGGATAGCCGCCGGGAATCAGCCCCAGCATTTT.

This sequence joins TRBV18 and TRBJ2-1, with 12 bases fitting TRBD2. Germline V CDR1 and CDR2: KGHSH, LQKENI. V shed 5 bases and J 8 bases; nucleotides not matched to a gene: 10. CDR3 size: 16 residues. The CDR3 DNA reads as TGTGCCAGCTCAATGGGGACTAGCGGGTCCGGGGATGAGCAGTTCTTC. Amino acids: CASSMGTSGSGDEQFF.

The V gene is TRBV27, the J gene TRBJ2-7; possibly TRBD1 for D (6 bases). The CDR3 sequence is 13 residues long. The germline gives CDR1 MNHEY, CDR2 SMNVEV (reference sequence). With 8 bases removed from V and 2 bases from J, the gap between germline ends came to 13 bases. The DNA for the CDR3 is TGTGCCAGCCGGGACATAAATACCTACGAGCAGTACTTC. Its translation is CASRDINTYEQYF.

The chain recombines TRBV19 with TRBJ1-6; D is undetermined. V lost 3 bases, J lost 0 bases, and 6 bases lay in between. Germline-derived CDR1 and CDR2 are LNHDA and SQIVND (reference sequence). This CDR3 has 15 amino acids. The CDR3 DNA is TGTGCCAGTAGTATCCGGAGCTCCTATAATTCACCCCTCCACTTT. Protein product: CASSIRSSYNSPLHF.